One and the same sample provided the 16 T cell receptor beta chains below, sequenced in a study of blood T cell repertoires in COVID-19. Profiled with immunoSEQ multiplex PCR; TCRdb holds only in-frame clones, not every one. This sample has around 300,000 clones, with about nine tenths found just once. Material: peripheral blood. These receptor sequences come from a woman aged 25-40 years with active or convalescent COVID-19.

The rearrangement joins TRBV9 to TRBJ2-3, with 7 bases identical to TRBD2. Germline assignment: CDR1 SGDLS and CDR2 YYNGEE. CDR3 length equals 16 residues. The junction had 10 bases not matched to a gene; V was cut back by 4 bases and J by 2 bases. The chain's CDR3 is CASSLDQAGVTDTQYF. CDR3 DNA sequence: TGTGCCAGCAGCCTGGACCAGGCGGGGGTCACAGATACGCAGTATTTT.

The chain uses TRBV28 and TRBJ1-2; D may be TRBD1 (6 bases). Between the trimmed V and J ends, which lost 3 bases and 6 bases, there was a span of 14 bases. Germline V CDR1 and CDR2: MDHEN, SYDVKM. There are 14 residues in the CDR3. The CDR3 coding sequence is TGTGCCAGCAGTTTGACAGGTGGTCTAAATGGCTACACCTTC. It specifies CASSLTGGLNGYTF.

This rearrangement joins TRBV24-1 to TRBJ1-2; TRBD1 matches 9 bases. Germline CDR1 and CDR2: KGHDR and SFDVKD. The CDR3 runs 12 residues. V lost 9 bases, J lost 5 bases, and 3 bases stayed unmatched. CDR3 protein: CATGDREYGYTF. In DNA, the CDR3 is TGTGCCACCGGGGACAGGGAGTATGGCTACACCTTC.

This chain links TRBV13 with TRBJ2-2; TRBD1 matches at 7 bases. The J segment lost 0 bases and the V segment lost 5 bases, leaving 6 bases of the junction unmatched. Per germline, CDR1 PRHDT and CDR2 FYEKMQ (reference sequence). CDR3 length equals 16 residues. CDR3 DNA: TGTGCCAGCAGCCCGGGGACAGCGGCGAACACCGGGGAGCTGTTTTTT. Its protein is CASSPGTAANTGELFF.

V and J are TRBV28 and TRBJ1-6, with a weak D call TRBD1 (6 bases). The CDR3 is 18 residues long. Trimming pared 2 bases from V and 6 bases from J, leaving 20 bases between. Germline values: CDR1 MDHEN, CDR2 SYDVKM. The CDR3 here is CASSLEPGGSPINSPLHF. As DNA, the CDR3 is TGTGCCAGCAGTTTAGAACCGGGGGGCTCGCCGATTAATTCACCCCTCCACTTT.

The chain recombines TRBV7-2 with TRBJ2-5, with D perhaps TRBD1 (6 bases). The ends were cut back, 5 bases at V and 0 bases at J, with 13 bases in the middle. CDR3 length: 15 amino acids. The V gene's germline CDR1 is SGHTA and CDR2 FQGNSA. This CDR3 reads CASSPRGSYQETQYF. CDR3 nucleotides: TGTGCCAGCAGCCCCAGGGGTTCGTACCAAGAGACCCAGTACTTC.

To note about this clone: Other DNA sequences in the sample encode the same CDR3. J is TRBJ2-2 and V is TRBV28, with 8 bases fitting TRBD1. The CDR3 totals 16 residues. Trimming cost V 6 bases and J 6 bases; bases outside gene matches: 12. In germline, CDR1 is MDHEN, CDR2 SYDVKM. CDR3 protein: CASSSSGQGSAGELFF. The CDR3 DNA is TGTGCCAGCAGCTCCTCCGGACAGGGAAGTGCCGGGGAGCTGTTTTTT.

The V gene is TRBV6-6, the J gene TRBJ1-6; 9 nucleotides line up with TRBD1. V dropped 5 bases and J dropped 5; count of bases not matched to a gene: 10. CDR1 and CDR2 from the germline V gene are MNHNY and SVGAGI (reference sequence). The CDR3 covers 17 residues. This chain's CDR3 is CASSRLPGTGHNSPLHF. CDR3 in DNA: TGTGCCAGCAGTCGACTCCCCGGGACAGGGCATAATTCACCCCTCCACTTT.

This clone appeared a single time. This chain connects TRBV5-1 to TRBJ2-3; D gene uncertain. The CDR3 covers 14 residues. Germline CDR1 is SGHRS and CDR2 is YFSETQ. V was shortened by 6 bases and J by 4 bases, with 15 bases between the two germline ends. The CDR3 reads CASKSARLPDTQYF. The CDR3 coding sequence is TGCGCCAGCAAGTCGGCTAGGCTACCAGATACGCAGTATTTT.

V usage is TRBV6-5 and J usage is TRBJ2-1; 7 positions match TRBD2. CDR1 and CDR2 from the germline V gene are MNHEY and SVGAGI. V lost 10 bases and J lost 2; bases outside the gene matches: 11. The CDR3 length is 15 residues. CDR3 sequence reads: CATSRGDYPYNEQFF. The CDR3 DNA reads as TGTGCCACCTCGCGAGGGGACTACCCCTACAATGAGCAGTTCTTC.

This rearrangement joins TRBV7-2 to TRBJ2-1; 10 bases are shared with TRBD2. This CDR3 is 16 amino acids long. After removal of 3 bases from V and 4 bases from J, the junction contained 6 bases not matched to a gene. Germline lookup yields CDR1 SGHTA and CDR2 FQGNSA. The CDR3 bases are TGTGCCAGCAGCTTGGGGAGCGGGGGGGCATACAATGAGCAGTTCTTC. It encodes CASSLGSGGAYNEQFF.

J is TRBJ2-5 and V is TRBV14; unclear D gene. V lost 4 bases, J lost 7 bases, and 4 bases lay in between. The CDR3 has 10 residues. Per germline, CDR1 SGHDN and CDR2 FVKESK. CDR3 DNA sequence: TGTGCCAGCAGCCCCTCGACCCAGTACTTC. Protein sequence: CASSPSTQYF. Variable domain in full (rest from reference TRBV14 and TRBJ2-5): EAGVTQFPSHSVIEKGQTVTLRCDPISGHDNLYWYRRVMGKEIKFLLHFVKESKQDESGMPNNRFLAERTGGTYSTLKVQPAELEDSGVYFCASSPSTQYFGPGTRLLVL.

This chain joins TRBV27 and TRBJ2-7, with TRBD1 identical over 7 bases. Per the germline V gene, CDR1 is MNHEY and CDR2 is SMNVEV (reference sequence). The CDR3 has 14 amino acids. Trimming at V came to 6 bases and at J to 6 bases, leaving 11 bases not matched to a gene. DNA of the CDR3: TGTGCCAGCAGCCCATACAGGGGCACGGGCGAGCAGTACTTC. Protein sequence: CASSPYRGTGEQYF.

The chain carries TRBV28 and TRBJ1-2; 7 bases agree with TRBD1. The CDR3 loop spans 13 amino acids. V was pared by 5 bases and J by 1 base, with 1 base of the junction left unmatched. Germline V lookup: CDR1 MDHEN, CDR2 SYDVKM. CDR3 DNA sequence: TGTGCCAGCAGTCGGGACAGTAACTATGGCTACACCTTC. Protein: CASSRDSNYGYTF.

The chain recombines TRBV7-3 with TRBJ2-7; maybe TRBD1 (5 bases). Germline V CDR1 and CDR2: SGHTA, FQGTGA. The CDR3 is 14 amino acids. Between the trimmed V and J ends, which lost 6 bases and 3 bases, there was a span of 15 bases. CDR3 region: CASRQTPGHYEQYF. The CDR3 DNA follows: TGTGCCAGCAGACAGACACCCGGACACTACGAGCAGTACTTC.

The gene calls are TRBV6-1 and TRBJ2-2; D call uncertain. V was shortened by 2 bases and J by 4 bases, with 11 bases between the two germline ends. The germline V gene encodes CDR1 MNHNS and CDR2 SASEGT. This CDR3 comprises 15 residues. The CDR3 protein is CASSERPSRTGELFF. The CDR3 region has the DNA TGTGCCAGCAGTGAACGGCCTAGTCGCACCGGGGAGCTGTTTTTT.